This T cell receptor (beta chain) derives from a study of T-cell reconstitution after alpha-beta-depleted transplantation in children. The sample holds many counts of this clonotype. The antigen remains undetermined. Whole-study results and caveats: Some patients' high day-60 TCRbeta diversity was attributed to recipient cells surviving conditioning. It was reported that alpha-beta T cells came from several hundred expanded graft clones (about two months after transplant). Newly made T cells mostly supplied T-cell counts and diversity one year after transplant.

The authors prepared the TCRbeta library with unique molecular identifiers. TCRdb reprocessed the PCR reads with MiXCR, giving one entry per CDR3 protein. The table shows some 200,000 distinct CDR3 sequences, with under 8.5% occurring only once. The junction had 9 bases not matched to a gene; V was cut back by 5 bases and J by 6 bases. CDR3 size: 14 residues. The V gene's germline CDR1 is DFQATT and CDR2 SNEGSKA (reference sequence). This sequence originates from a male patient under 10 years old who had a stem cell transplant for acute myeloid leukemia, so the T cells may come from the graft donor. The sample consisted of PBMCs, mostly from graft donor cells, taken 360 days after TCRalphabeta/CD19-depleted stem cell transplant. The chain couples TRBV20-1 to TRBJ1-4; 7 nucleotides line up with TRBD1. In DNA form, the CDR3 reads TGCAGTGCTCAACAGGGGATCGACTATGAAAAACTGTTTTTT. Protein sequence: CSAQQGIDYEKLFF.